This entry lists 24 T cell receptor beta chains sequenced from one sample in a study of beta chain features in type 1 diabetes. The sequenced template was cDNA made from the entire isolated RNA. TCRdb keeps only in-frame clones here, not all; method: immunoSEQ multiplex PCR. Of 300,000 to 450,000 clones in the sample, around 12% were seen once. The sample was naive CD4+ T cells from blood. Receptors originate from a man aged 18 to 29 in good health.

This rearrangement joins TRBV7-2 to TRBJ1-5; unclear D gene. Per germline, CDR1 SGHTA and CDR2 FQGNSA. Deletions cut 3 bases from V and 4 bases from J, with 4 bases between. This CDR3 is 12 amino acids long. CDR3 in DNA: TGTGCCAGCAGCTTCTATAATCAGCCCCAGCATTTT. Translating it yields CASSFYNQPQHF. The full variable domain, its missing parts supplied by reference TRBV7-2 and TRBJ1-5, is GAGVSQSPSNKVTEKGKDVELRCDPISGHTALYWYRQSLGQGLEFLIYFQGNSAPDKSGLPSDRFSAERTGGSVSTLTIQRTQQEDSAVYLCASSFYNQPQHFGDGTRLSIL.

Only a few counts were recorded for this clone. The J gene is TRBJ1-6, the V gene TRBV7-9; D remains unclear. CDR3 length equals 16 residues. Germline CDR1 SEHNR, CDR2 FQNEAQ (reference sequence). The V end was cut by 5 bases, the J end by 7 bases, with 18 bases between. CDR3 loop: CASSDYSALANSPLHF. The CDR3 DNA sequence: TGTGCCAGCAGCGATTACAGCGCACTAGCCAATTCACCCCTCCACTTT. The whole variable domain, remainder taken from reference TRBV7-9 and TRBJ1-6, is DTGVSQNPRHKITKRGQNVTFRCDPISEHNRLYWYRQTLGQGPEFLTYFQNEAQLEKSRLLSDRFSAERPKGSFSTLEIQRTEQGDSAMYLCASSDYSALANSPLHFGNGTRLTVT.

V is TRBV20-1 and J is TRBJ1-1, with D possibly TRBD1 on 5 matching bases. With 5 bases removed from V and 5 bases from J, the gap between germline ends came to 9 bases. The CDR3 length is 11 residues. Germline V CDR1 and CDR2: DFQATT, SNEGSKA (reference sequence). The CDR3 spells CSARRQTEAFF. CDR3 nucleotide sequence: TGCAGTGCTCGCAGACAGACTGAAGCTTTCTTT.

This clone has more than one count but fewer than ten. This sequence joins TRBV30 and TRBJ1-1; tentative D call: TRBD1 (6 bases). The CDR3 contains 14 residues. The V end was cut by 2 bases, the J end by 3 bases, with 13 bases between. The germline V gene encodes CDR1 GTSNPN and CDR2 SVGIG (reference sequence). This CDR3 reads CAWSWGLGDTEAFF. The CDR3 region has the DNA TGTGCCTGGAGTTGGGGGCTCGGGGACACTGAAGCTTTCTTT.

CDR3: CASRGDEQFF. The CDR3 bases are TGTGCCAGCAGGGGCGATGAGCAGTTCTTC. The rearrangement uses TRBV28 and TRBJ2-1, with no clear D. V was trimmed by 6 bases and J by 8 bases, leaving 5 bases between them. Germline lookup yields CDR1 MDHEN and CDR2 SYDVKM. The CDR3 consists of 10 residues.

This clone has more than one count but fewer than ten. The chain's CDR3 is CASSQDRANTGELFF. CDR3 nucleotides: TGTGCCAGCAGCCAGGACAGGGCGAACACCGGGGAGCTGTTTTTT. The rearrangement links TRBV5-4 to TRBJ2-2; 8 nucleotides line up with TRBD1. The germline V gene encodes CDR1 SGHNT and CDR2 YYREEE (reference sequence). The CDR3 is 15 amino acids. Trimming removed 4 bases from V and 0 bases from J; junction bases left unmatched: 2.

This chain links TRBV30 with TRBJ1-2; D might be TRBD1 (5 bases). The CDR3 is 14 residues long. Trimming removed 2 bases at V and 7 bases at J, with 17 bases between. CDR1 and CDR2 from the germline V gene are GTSNPN and SVGIG (reference sequence). DNA of the CDR3: TGTGCCTGGAGTCTGCTCGTAGGGGTTGGTGGCTACACCTTC. This codes for CAWSLLVGVGGYTF.

The chain is built from TRBV5-1 and TRBJ2-1; weak D call: TRBD1 (5 bases). The CDR3 covers 16 residues. Germline CDR1 reads SGHRS; CDR2 reads YFSETQ. The V end was cut by 0 bases, the J end by 1 base, with 11 bases between. The CDR3 nucleotides read TGCGCCAGCAGCTTGGCTCAGGGAAGGTCCTACAATGAGCAGTTCTTC. Protein sequence: CASSLAQGRSYNEQFF.

This clone was seen a few times. The chain couples TRBV7-6 to TRBJ2-3; D is ambiguous. The CDR3 covers 17 residues. Germline-derived CDR1 and CDR2 are SGHVS and FNYEAQ. Trimming stripped 4 bases from V and 2 bases from J, with 19 bases between. CDR3 sequence (DNA): TGTGCCAGCAGCTCACGAGCACACCTAGGAGTCACAGATACGCAGTATTTT. Translation gives CASSSRAHLGVTDTQYF.

Only a few counts were recorded for this clone. The chain is built from TRBV5-1 and TRBJ2-5, with TRBD2 matching over 9 bases. Germline loops: CDR1 SGHRS, CDR2 YFSETQ. J lost 4 bases, V lost 5 bases, and 6 bases had no gene match. CDR3 length equals 14 residues. The chain's CDR3 is CASSPGTSRETQYF. Here the CDR3 DNA reads TGCGCCAGCAGTCCCGGGACTAGCAGAGAGACCCAGTACTTC.

This clone was picked up a small number of times. This chain links TRBV15 with TRBJ2-3, with TRBD2 matching 9 bases. CDR1 LNHNV and CDR2 YYDKDF come from the germline V gene (reference sequence). The junction had 4 bases not matched to a gene; V was cut back by 3 bases and J by 0 bases. The CDR3 consists of 16 residues. CDR3 coding DNA: TGTGCCACCAGCAGGAGCGGGAGGCGAAGCACAGATACGCAGTATTTT. This gives the protein CATSRSGRRSTDTQYF.

This clone was found a few times. V is TRBV30 and J is TRBJ1-5; perhaps TRBD1 as D (5 bases). Germline V gene data show CDR1 as GTSNPN and CDR2 as SVGIG (reference sequence). This CDR3 contains 14 residues. V lost 1 base and J lost 3, with 10 bases in between. In DNA form, the CDR3 reads TGTGCCTGGAGTGGTGTACAGGTCAATCAGCCCCAGCATTTT. It is translated as CAWSGVQVNQPQHF.

This clone was seen only a few times. The chain recombines TRBV6-5 with TRBJ1-2, with 10 bases that match TRBD1. Germline values: CDR1 MNHEY, CDR2 SVGAGI. This CDR3 is 14 amino acids long. The V segment lost 2 bases and the J segment 6 bases; nucleotides outside the gene matches: 3. For the CDR3, the DNA is TGTGCCAGCAGTTACCGGGGACAGGGGAATGGCTACACCTTC. This sequence encodes CASSYRGQGNGYTF.

The table lists this clone with a few counts. The chain recombines TRBV29-1 with TRBJ2-1; D gene ambiguous. Trimming pared 3 bases from V and 1 base from J, leaving 7 bases between. Per germline, CDR1 SQVTM and CDR2 ANQGSEA. This CDR3 has 13 amino acids. The DNA for the CDR3 is TGCAGCGTTGATGGCGGTTCCTACAATGAGCAGTTCTTC. It encodes CSVDGGSYNEQFF.

The sample holds a few counts of this clone. The J gene is TRBJ2-2, the V gene TRBV5-6; weak D call: TRBD1 (5 bases). Trimming took 2 bases from V and 6 from J, leaving 8 bases between them. Germline CDR1 and CDR2: SGHDT and YYEEEE. CDR3 length: 13 residues. In DNA form, the CDR3 reads TGTGCCAGCAGCTTTACAGGTTCCGGGGAGCTGTTTTTT. Residues: CASSFTGSGELFF.

The chain joins TRBV29-1 to TRBJ2-3, with 7 positions matching TRBD2. The CDR3 loop spans 14 amino acids. Germline assignment: CDR1 SQVTM and CDR2 ANQGSEA. V shed 1 base, J shed 0 bases, and the junction held 1 base outside the gene matches. CDR3 protein: CSVEAGGSTDTQYF. The CDR3 nucleotides read TGCAGCGTTGAAGCGGGGGGAAGCACAGATACGCAGTATTTT.

In its sample, this clone was seen a few times. The rearrangement uses TRBV19 and TRBJ2-7, with D possibly TRBD2 on 6 matching bases. The CDR3 sequence is 12 residues long. Trimming took 7 bases from V and 2 from J, leaving 9 bases between them. Germline assignment: CDR1 LNHDA and CDR2 SQIVND (reference sequence). This CDR3 is CASTSGAYEQYF. CDR3 in DNA: TGTGCCAGTACCTCGGGAGCCTACGAGCAGTACTTC. Supplemented by reference TRBV19 and TRBJ2-7, the full variable domain reads DGGITQSPKYLFRKEGQNVTLSCEQNLNHDAMYWYRQDPGQGLRLIYYSQIVNDFQKGDIAEGYSVSREKKESFPLTVTSAQKNPTAFYLCASTSGAYEQYFGPGTRLTVT.

This sequence joins TRBV2 and TRBJ1-1, with 7 bases fitting TRBD1. Germline lookup yields CDR1 SNHLY and CDR2 FYNNEI. With V trimmed by 7 bases and J by 4 bases, 9 bases remained unmatched. This CDR3 comprises 14 residues. The CDR3 DNA reads as TGTGCCAGCATTTTCGCCGGGACAGCCACTGAAGCTTTCTTT. Translated: CASIFAGTATEAFF. The full variable domain, completed using reference TRBV2 and TRBJ1-1, is EPEVTQTPSHQVTQMGQEVILRCVPISNHLYFYWYRQILGQKVEFLVSFYNNEISEKSEIFDDQFSVERPDGSNFTLKIRSTKLEDSAMYFCASIFAGTATEAFFGQGTRLTVV.

The chain carries TRBV5-4 and TRBJ2-1; 8 bases match TRBD2. Germline CDR1 is SGHNT and CDR2 is YYREEE (reference sequence). This CDR3 has 15 amino acids. V shed 2 bases, J shed 4 bases, and the junction held 5 bases outside the gene matches. The CDR3 loop is CASSLLGRVYNEQFF. The CDR3 bases are TGTGCCAGCAGCTTACTCGGGAGGGTATACAATGAGCAGTTCTTC.

The chain has TRBV6-1 and TRBJ2-6; tentatively, D is TRBD1 (6 bases). The ends were cut back, 2 bases at V and 4 bases at J, with 12 bases in the middle. Germline assignment: CDR1 MNHNS and CDR2 SASEGT. This CDR3 comprises 16 residues. This CDR3 is CASSESAGAGANVLTF. The CDR3 nucleotides read TGTGCCAGCAGTGAAAGCGCAGGGGCGGGGGCCAACGTCCTGACTTTC.

The gene calls are TRBV5-1 and TRBJ2-2; unclear D gene. In germline, CDR1 is SGHRS, CDR2 YFSETQ. The CDR3 is 12 amino acids. V was pared by 5 bases and J by 7 bases, with 9 bases between. The CDR3 is CASRAGGGELFF. CDR3 DNA sequence: TGCGCCAGCAGGGCCGGCGGCGGGGAGCTGTTTTTT.

The chain uses TRBV6-5 and TRBJ2-1; 12 positions match TRBD1. This CDR3 is built from 15 residues. Germline V gene data show CDR1 as MNHEY and CDR2 as SVGAGI. V was pared by 5 bases and J by 7 bases, with 6 bases of the junction left unmatched. CDR3 DNA: TGTGCCAGCAGTCGGGACAGGGGGCCTGGGAATGAGCAGTTCTTC. It translates to CASSRDRGPGNEQFF.

CDR3 in amino acids: CASSLGDTHYEQYF. In nucleotides, the CDR3 is TGTGCCAGCAGCTTGGGGGACACCCACTACGAGCAGTACTTC. The gene calls are TRBV13 and TRBJ2-5; perhaps TRBD1 as D (6 bases). The tail of the sequence fits TRBJ2-7 better, so the J call may be wrong. Germline V gene sequence: CDR1 PRHDT, CDR2 FYEKMQ (reference sequence). There are 14 residues in the CDR3.

The V call is TRBV5-1, the J call TRBJ2-7, with 10 bases that match TRBD1. This CDR3 is built from 15 residues. Trimming cost V 0 bases and J 3 bases; bases outside gene matches: 3. The germline V gene encodes CDR1 SGHRS and CDR2 YFSETQ. The CDR3 reads CASSLAGTGVYEQYF. The DNA for the CDR3 is TGCGCCAGCAGCTTGGCCGGGACAGGGGTCTACGAGCAGTACTTC.